One sample yielded the 2 T cell receptor beta chains listed below, sequenced in a study of OX40 agonist ivuxolimab in advanced cancers. Profiled with immunoSEQ multiplex PCR; TCRdb holds only in-frame clones, not every one. The sample includes about 60,000 clones, around nine tenths seen only once; the top ten take 0.95% to 1.4%. Sample: CD4+ or CD8+ T cells sorted from blood, taken in a trial of the OX40 agonist ivuxolimab. The origin of the receptors is an adult with an advanced solid tumor such as melanoma, head and neck, liver or kidney cancer.

The chain joins TRBV18 to TRBJ1-1; perhaps TRBD1 as D (6 bases). V dropped 0 bases and J dropped 2 bases, with 13 bases sitting between them. CDR3 length: 16 residues. Germline V CDR1 and CDR2: KGHSH, LQKENI. CDR3 sequence: CASSPPGEGGNTEAFF. For the CDR3, the DNA is TGTGCCAGCTCACCACCAGGGGAGGGGGGCAACACTGAAGCTTTCTTT.

J is TRBJ2-3 and V is TRBV9; D gene unclear. This CDR3 region has 16 residues. The germline V and J ends were trimmed by 3 bases and 0 bases, with 14 bases remaining between them. The germline V gene has CDR1 SGDLS and CDR2 YYNGEE. The CDR3 reads CASSATQQISTDTQYF. Written as DNA, the CDR3 is TGTGCCAGCAGCGCGACCCAACAGATTAGCACAGATACGCAGTATTTT.